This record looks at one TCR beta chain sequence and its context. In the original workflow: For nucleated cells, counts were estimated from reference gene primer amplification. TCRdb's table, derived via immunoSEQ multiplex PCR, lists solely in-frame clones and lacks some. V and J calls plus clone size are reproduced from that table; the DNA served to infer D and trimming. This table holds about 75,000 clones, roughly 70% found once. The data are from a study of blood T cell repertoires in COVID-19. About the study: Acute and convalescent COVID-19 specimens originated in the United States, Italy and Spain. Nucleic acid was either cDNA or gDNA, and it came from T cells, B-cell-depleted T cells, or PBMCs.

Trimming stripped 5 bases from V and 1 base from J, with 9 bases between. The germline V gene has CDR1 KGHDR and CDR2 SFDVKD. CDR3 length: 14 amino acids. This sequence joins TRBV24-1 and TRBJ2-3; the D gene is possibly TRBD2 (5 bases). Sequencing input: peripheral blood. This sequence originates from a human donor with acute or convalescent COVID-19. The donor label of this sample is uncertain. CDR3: CATSARGGTDTQYF. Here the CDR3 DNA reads TGTGCCACCAGTGCTCGGGGAGGCACAGATACGCAGTATTTT.